The 6 T cell receptor beta chains reported below all come from one sample, sequenced in a study of T-cell memory formation after mild COVID-19 (dated by TCRdb to about 2021). The library was generated by 5' RACE. The sample was run on an Illumina NovaSeq 6000. In-frame beta chains were kept once TCRdb had trimmed the public reads at Q25 with fastp and called clones with MiXCR. Every CDR3 protein is listed once, alongside the most common genes and DNA of its rows. Recorded for this sample are about half a million distinct CDR3 sequences; 18% of them occurred a single time. Approximately 13% of the sample rests with the top ten. What was sequenced was PBMCs or a T cell subset sorted from them (not recorded which). All receptors come from an adult woman who had mild COVID-19 (a few samples of this study predate the infection). The sample titles of this study are shuffled in the database, so cell type and time point are left out; the donor was told from shared clones.

CDR3 sequence reads: CATSDYSGQVGRLELFF. DNA of the CDR3: TGTGCCACCAGTGATTATTCGGGACAAGTCGGTAGATTGGAGCTGTTTTTT. The J gene is TRBJ2-2, the V gene TRBV24-1; D perhaps matches TRBD1 (6 bases). Per germline, CDR1 KGHDR and CDR2 SFDVKD. The CDR3 covers 17 residues. The V gene lost 2 bases and the J gene lost 10 bases, with 22 bases spanning the gap.

This clonotype was observed a handful of times. The chain has TRBV20-1 and TRBJ2-3; 10 bases match TRBD1. V was pared by 3 bases and J by 9 bases, with 12 bases of the junction left unmatched. The CDR3 is made up of 15 amino acids. Germline V CDR1 and CDR2: DFQATT, SNEGSKA (reference sequence). As DNA, the CDR3 is TGCAGTGCTAGGGCTGACAGGGGGCCATCGCTGACGCAGTATTTT. Its translation: CSARADRGPSLTQYF.

This clonotype appeared many times. V usage is TRBV12-3 or TRBV12-4 and J usage is TRBJ2-7, with 8 nucleotides matching TRBD1. V gave up 5 bases and J gave up 5 bases; unmatched junction bases: 5. CDR3 length equals 13 residues. The CDR3 region has the DNA TGTGCCAGCAGTCTCGGACAGGGAAACGAGCAGTACTTC. The encoded protein is CASSLGQGNEQYF.

The table lists this clonotype with a few counts. The gene calls are TRBV10-2 and TRBJ2-5; TRBD1 matches at 9 bases. The length of the CDR3 is 17 residues. Per the germline V gene, CDR1 is WSHSY and CDR2 is SAAADI. Unmatched junction bases numbered 19, after V lost 10 bases and J lost 4 bases. CDR3 sequence: CATSGQGYTNARETQYF. CDR3 bases: TGCGCCACCTCCGGACAGGGGTACACAAACGCCCGAGAGACCCAGTACTTC.

V usage is TRBV12-3 or TRBV12-4 and J usage is TRBJ2-2; D may be TRBD2 (5 bases). The CDR3 length is 15 residues. V shed 10 bases and J shed 0 bases, with 15 bases lying between them. The CDR3 DNA follows: TGTGCCAACTCCCCCCCGGGGTCGAACACCGGGGAGCTGTTTTTT. This translates into CANSPPGSNTGELFF.

The chain employs TRBV4-1 and TRBJ2-7; TRBD2 aligns across 12 bases. The CDR3 covers 15 residues. Germline-derived CDR1 and CDR2 are MGHRA and YSYEKL. The trim removed 3 bases at V and 3 bases at J, leaving 3 bases unmatched. The CDR3 DNA is TGCGCCAGCAGCCAGCCGACTAGCGGGGGCTACGAGCAGTACTTC. It encodes CASSQPTSGGYEQYF.